The 23 T cell receptor beta chains reported below all come from one sample, sequenced in a study of vaccination and CD4 T cells after COVID-19. With the Oncomine TCR Beta short-read assay, DNA from cultured CD4+ T cells was sequenced. TCRdb analysed the PCR reads with MiXCR anew, one entry per CDR3 protein. The data contain about 11,000 distinct CDR3 sequences, 50% to 75% of them singletons. Treatment described: approximately 10-day PBMC culture with coronavirus spike peptide pools or control peptides (ViraFEST assay). Their specific antigens are unknown. Sequencing used CD4+ T cells from blood, cultured in vitro. The receptors were sampled from a human donor who had recovered from COVID-19.

The chain has TRBV20-1 and TRBJ1-1; D is unclear. The V and J ends lost 3 bases and 3 bases respectively, with 17 bases between them. CDR3 length: 15 amino acids. Germline values: CDR1 DFQATT, CDR2 SNEGSKA (reference sequence). CDR3 residues: CSASRIDLGHTEAFF. CDR3 nucleotide sequence: TGCAGTGCTAGCCGAATAGACCTCGGGCACACTGAAGCTTTCTTT.

The V and J genes are TRBV5-8 and TRBJ2-6; a possible D gene is TRBD2 (5 bases). V was clipped by 5 bases and J by 0 bases, with 12 bases between them. CDR1 SGHTS and CDR2 YDEGEE come from the germline V gene. The CDR3 length is 16 residues. The CDR3 sequence: CASSYGLTSGANVLTF. The CDR3 DNA sequence: TGTGCCAGCAGTTATGGACTGACCTCTGGGGCCAACGTCCTGACTTTC.

The CDR3 reads CASSRGLGDEQFF. CDR3 sequence (DNA): TGTGCCAGCAGCCGAGGATTAGGCGATGAGCAGTTCTTC. The rearrangement links TRBV6-1 to TRBJ2-1; no definite D call. The CDR3 is 13 amino acids. Per germline, CDR1 MNHNS and CDR2 SASEGT. V was shortened by 6 bases and J by 8 bases, with 14 bases between the two germline ends.

The DNA for the CDR3 is TGTGCCAGCAGCTTCGGGGACCGGAGGGGCTCCTACGAGCAGTACTTC. It encodes CASSFGDRRGSYEQYF. The chain recombines TRBV7-9 with TRBJ2-7; possible D gene TRBD2, 6 bases. Looked up from germline, CDR1 is SEHNR and CDR2 is FQNEAQ (reference sequence). The CDR3 loop spans 16 amino acids. The V gene lost 3 bases and the J gene lost 0 bases, with 15 bases spanning the gap.

The J gene is TRBJ1-1, the V gene TRBV20-1; 9 positions match TRBD1. CDR1 and CDR2 (germline): DFQATT, SNEGSKA (reference sequence). V dropped 1 base and J dropped 2; count of bases not matched to a gene: 5. The CDR3 length is 15 residues. The CDR3 is CSARGGQGVNTEAFF. The CDR3 DNA is TGCAGTGCTAGAGGGGGACAGGGAGTTAACACTGAAGCTTTCTTT.

V and J are TRBV6-1 and TRBJ1-1; D perhaps matches TRBD1 (5 bases). Trimming cost V 6 bases and J 4 bases, with 15 bases left between them. CDR1 MNHNS and CDR2 SASEGT come from the germline V gene. The CDR3 covers 14 residues. The CDR3 loop is CASRPGQGITEAFF. CDR3 in DNA: TGTGCCAGCAGACCAGGCCAGGGAATCACTGAAGCTTTCTTT.

The rearrangement uses TRBV29-1 and TRBJ1-5; D gene unclear. CDR1 and CDR2 from the germline V gene are SQVTM and ANQGSEA. CDR3 length: 13 amino acids. V gave up 0 bases and J gave up 9 bases, with 12 bases separating them. CDR3 coding DNA: TGCAGCGTTGAAGATTCGAACTCGGGGCCCCAGCATTTT. Protein product: CSVEDSNSGPQHF.

The chain employs TRBV11-3 and TRBJ1-5; no reliable D call. Germline CDR1 is SGHNT and CDR2 is YENEEA. With 6 bases removed from V and 0 bases from J, the gap between germline ends came to 6 bases. CDR3 length: 13 amino acids. The CDR3 nucleotides read TGTGCCAGCAGTTTCGATAGCAATCAGCCCCAGCATTTT. Protein sequence: CASSFDSNQPQHF. The whole variable domain, remainder taken from reference TRBV11-3 and TRBJ1-5, is EAGVVQSPRYKIIEKKQPVAFWCNPISGHNTLYWYLQNLGQGPELLIRYENEEAVDDSQLPKDRFSAERLKGVDSTLKIQPAELGDSAVYLCASSFDSNQPQHFGDGTRLSIL.

The chain has TRBV7-3 and TRBJ1-1; D is ambiguous. Per germline, CDR1 SGHTA and CDR2 FQGTGA. Trimming shortened V by 5 bases and J by 4 bases, and 20 bases separated the two germline ends. The CDR3 totals 16 residues. For the CDR3, the DNA is TGTGCCAGCAGCCGGATGGCGGTAATGGGGAGCACTGAAGCTTTCTTT. Protein product: CASSRMAVMGSTEAFF.

This chain links TRBV2 with TRBJ1-2; 8 bases agree with TRBD1. Trimming cost V 6 bases and J 2 bases; bases outside gene matches: 8. CDR3 length equals 15 residues. From germline, CDR1 is SNHLY and CDR2 FYNNEI. CDR3 residues: CASRNGQGLNYGYTF. CDR3 nucleotides: TGTGCCAGCAGAAACGGACAGGGTTTGAACTATGGCTACACCTTC.

Only a few counts were recorded for this clonotype. The chain employs TRBV5-5 and TRBJ1-1, with D unresolved. CDR3 length: 13 residues. Germline lookup yields CDR1 SGHKS and CDR2 YYEKEE (reference sequence). Trimming left V 1 base short and J 1 base short, with 5 bases between. The CDR3 spells CASSLLQNTEAFF. Written as DNA, the CDR3 is TGTGCCAGCAGCTTGTTACAGAACACTGAAGCTTTCTTT.

This clonotype was found a few times. V is TRBV6-1 and J is TRBJ1-5; D gene ambiguous. Germline V gene lookup returns CDR1 MNHNS and CDR2 SASEGT. V lost 5 bases, J lost 2 bases, and 10 bases lay in between. This CDR3 has 14 amino acids. The CDR3 sequence: CASSTKLGNQPQHF. In DNA, the CDR3 is TGTGCCAGCAGTACAAAATTGGGCAATCAGCCCCAGCATTTT.

The chain recombines TRBV6-5 with TRBJ2-2; 7 nucleotides agree with TRBD2. V gave up 0 bases and J gave up 5 bases; unmatched junction bases: 6. The CDR3 sequence is 16 residues long. The germline V gene has CDR1 MNHEY and CDR2 SVGAGI. The CDR3 loop reads CASSYSAGVGTGELFF. DNA of the CDR3: TGTGCCAGCAGTTACTCGGCGGGGGTAGGAACCGGGGAGCTGTTTTTT.

V and J are TRBV6-5 and TRBJ1-1; D remains unclear. V lost 0 bases to trimming and J lost 1 base, with 9 bases between them. CDR3 size: 15 residues. Germline V gene sequence: CDR1 MNHEY, CDR2 SVGAGI. The CDR3 region is CASSYSRRANTEAFF. CDR3 coding DNA: TGTGCCAGCAGTTACTCGAGAAGGGCGAACACTGAAGCTTTCTTT.

This clonotype has just one count. This rearrangement joins TRBV6-1 to TRBJ1-2; 10 bases map to TRBD1. The germline CDR1 and CDR2 sequences are MNHNS and SASEGT. V dropped 0 bases and J dropped 8; count of bases not matched to a gene: 3. The CDR3 consists of 14 residues. The CDR3 here is CASSEAGQGWGYTF. CDR3 bases: TGTGCCAGCAGTGAAGCGGGACAGGGGTGGGGCTACACCTTC.

This clonotype has more than one count but fewer than ten. This chain joins TRBV15 and TRBJ2-5, with D perhaps matching TRBD1 (6 bases). Trimming pared 0 bases from V and 4 bases from J, leaving 12 bases between. This CDR3 comprises 15 residues. Germline V gene lookup returns CDR1 LNHNV and CDR2 YYDKDF (reference sequence). CDR3 sequence (DNA): TGTGCCACCAGCAGAGATAACAGGGAAGGAGAGACCCAGTACTTC. Translated, it gives CATSRDNREGETQYF.

V and J are TRBV5-6 and TRBJ1-2; D gene ambiguous. This CDR3 contains 13 residues. The germline V and J ends were trimmed by 2 bases and 7 bases, with 12 bases remaining between them. Germline lookup yields CDR1 SGHDT and CDR2 YYEEEE. This chain's CDR3 is CASSLSAGSGYTF. The CDR3 coding sequence is TGTGCCAGCAGCTTATCTGCAGGTTCTGGCTACACCTTC.

This clonotype was counted only a few times. The J gene is TRBJ1-6, the V gene TRBV4-3; D is uncertain. The V end lost 0 bases, the J end lost 10 bases, and 7 bases lay between the germline ends. The germline V gene has CDR1 LGHNA and CDR2 YSLEER. CDR3 length equals 13 residues. For the CDR3, the DNA is TGCGCCAGCAGCCAAGAAGGAGAATCACCCCTCCACTTT. Amino acids: CASSQEGESPLHF.

This chain joins TRBV7-2 and TRBJ2-2, with a possible D match to TRBD1 (6 bases). Trimming stripped 5 bases from V and 14 bases from J, with 15 bases between. CDR3 length: 12 residues. Germline assignment: CDR1 SGHTA and CDR2 FQGNSA. The CDR3 is CASSPPTGELFF. In DNA form, the CDR3 reads TGTGCCAGCAGCCCCCCGACAGGAGAACTGTTTTTT. The variable domain in full, with the rest retrieved from reference TRBV7-2 and TRBJ2-2, is GAGVSQSPSNKVTEKGKDVELRCDPISGHTALYWYRQSLGQGLEFLIYFQGNSAPDKSGLPSDRFSAERTGGSVSTLTIQRTQQEDSAVYLCASSPPTGELFFGEGSRLTVL.

The chain links TRBV5-4 to TRBJ1-1; D unresolved. This CDR3 contains 12 residues. In germline, CDR1 is SGHNT, CDR2 YYREEE (reference sequence). The germline V and J ends were trimmed by 0 bases and 3 bases, with 3 bases remaining between them. CDR3 nucleotide sequence: TGTGCCAGCAGCTTGGTGGACACTGAAGCTTTCTTT. Translation gives CASSLVDTEAFF.

A single count supports this clonotype. This rearrangement joins TRBV19 to TRBJ2-5; D is uncertain. Trimming stripped 6 bases from V and 3 bases from J, with 5 bases between. The CDR3 loop spans 11 amino acids. Germline lookup yields CDR1 LNHDA and CDR2 SQIVND (reference sequence). Here the CDR3 DNA reads TGTGCCAGTAGCACTGAAGAGACCCAGTACTTC. Translated, it gives CASSTEETQYF.

The chain employs TRBV30 and TRBJ1-6; D gene unclear. V was clipped by 1 base and J by 4 bases, with 8 bases between them. Germline loops: CDR1 GTSNPN, CDR2 SVGIG (reference sequence). This CDR3 region has 14 residues. CDR3 loop: CAWSGVTYNSPLHF. The CDR3 DNA follows: TGTGCCTGGAGTGGGGTCACGTATAATTCACCCCTCCACTTT.

V usage is TRBV6-2 or TRBV6-3 and J usage is TRBJ2-5, with a possible D match to TRBD1 (7 bases). V was shortened by 5 bases and J by 4 bases, with 14 bases between the two germline ends. Looked up from germline, CDR1 is MNHEY and CDR2 is SVGEGT. The CDR3 is 14 residues long. CDR3 sequence reads: CASSAQGGGETQYF. The CDR3 DNA follows: TGTGCCAGCAGTGCCCAGGGGGGCGGAGAGACCCAGTACTTC.